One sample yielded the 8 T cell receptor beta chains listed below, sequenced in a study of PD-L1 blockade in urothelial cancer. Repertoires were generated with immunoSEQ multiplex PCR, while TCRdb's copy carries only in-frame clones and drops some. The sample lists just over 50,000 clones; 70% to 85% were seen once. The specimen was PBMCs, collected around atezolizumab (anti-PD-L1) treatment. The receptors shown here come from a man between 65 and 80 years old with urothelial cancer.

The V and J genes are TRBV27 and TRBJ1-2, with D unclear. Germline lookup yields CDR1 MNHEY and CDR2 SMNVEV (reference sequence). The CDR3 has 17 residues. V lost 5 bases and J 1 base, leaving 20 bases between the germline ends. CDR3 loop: CASSRYGQPLNNYGYTF. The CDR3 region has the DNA TGTGCCAGCAGTCGCTATGGGCAGCCATTAAATAACTATGGCTACACCTTC.

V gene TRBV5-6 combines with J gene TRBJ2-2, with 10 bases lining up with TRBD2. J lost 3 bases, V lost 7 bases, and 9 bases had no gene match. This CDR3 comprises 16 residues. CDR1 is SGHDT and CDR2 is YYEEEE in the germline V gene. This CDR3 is CASRHRTSGYTGELFF. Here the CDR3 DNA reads TGTGCCAGCCGCCACCGGACTAGCGGATACACCGGGGAGCTGTTTTTT.

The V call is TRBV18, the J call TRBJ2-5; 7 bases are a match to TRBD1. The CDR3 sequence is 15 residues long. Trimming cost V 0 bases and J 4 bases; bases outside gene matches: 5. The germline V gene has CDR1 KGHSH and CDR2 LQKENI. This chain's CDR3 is CASSPPTGNSETQYF. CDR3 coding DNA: TGTGCCAGCTCACCACCGACAGGGAATTCAGAGACCCAGTACTTC.

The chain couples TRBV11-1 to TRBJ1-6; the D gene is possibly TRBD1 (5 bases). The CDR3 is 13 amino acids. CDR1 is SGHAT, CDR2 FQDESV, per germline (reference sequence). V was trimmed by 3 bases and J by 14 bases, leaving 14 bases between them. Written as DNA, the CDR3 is TGTGCCAGCAGCTTGGGGGGGGATTCGGCCCTCCACTTT. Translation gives CASSLGGDSALHF.

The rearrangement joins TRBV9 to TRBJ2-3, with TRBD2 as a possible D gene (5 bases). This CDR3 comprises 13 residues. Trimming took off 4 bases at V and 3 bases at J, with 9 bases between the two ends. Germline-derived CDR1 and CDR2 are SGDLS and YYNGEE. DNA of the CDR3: TGTGCCAGCAGCTACCGGGGTACAGATACGCAGTATTTT. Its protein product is CASSYRGTDTQYF.

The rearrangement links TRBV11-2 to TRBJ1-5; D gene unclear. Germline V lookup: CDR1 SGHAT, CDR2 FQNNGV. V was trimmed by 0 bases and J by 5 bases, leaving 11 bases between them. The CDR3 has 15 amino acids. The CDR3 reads CASSLEIASYQPQHF. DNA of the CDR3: TGTGCCAGCAGCTTAGAAATAGCCTCTTATCAGCCCCAGCATTTT. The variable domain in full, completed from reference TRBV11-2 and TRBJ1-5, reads EAGVAQSPRYKIIEKRQSVAFWCNPISGHATLYWYQQILGQGPKLLIQFQNNGVVDDSQLPKDRFSAERLKGVDSTLKIQPAKLEDSAVYLCASSLEIASYQPQHFGDGTRLSIL.

The CDR3 reads CSVIEQGANGYTF. In DNA, the CDR3 is TGCAGCGTGATAGAACAGGGGGCTAATGGCTACACCTTC. The chain employs TRBV29-1 and TRBJ1-2; 9 bases line up with TRBD1. This CDR3 contains 13 residues. Germline lookup yields CDR1 SQVTM and CDR2 ANQGSEA. V shed 6 bases and J 6 bases; nucleotides not matched to a gene: 8.

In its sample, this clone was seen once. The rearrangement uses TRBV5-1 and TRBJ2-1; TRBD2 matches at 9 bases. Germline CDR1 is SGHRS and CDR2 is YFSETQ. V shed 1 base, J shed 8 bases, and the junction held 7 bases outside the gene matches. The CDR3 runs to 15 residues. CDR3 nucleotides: TGCGCCAGCAGCTTGAAAGCGGGAGGAGCCCATGAGCAGTTCTTC. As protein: CASSLKAGGAHEQFF. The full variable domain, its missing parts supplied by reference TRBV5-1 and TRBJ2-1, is KAGVTQTPRYLIKTRGQQVTLSCSPISGHRSVSWYQQTPGQGLQFLFEYFSETQRNKGNFPGRFSGRQFSNSRSEMNVSTLELGDSALYLCASSLKAGGAHEQFFGPGTRLTVL.